A single sample is the source of the 14 T cell receptor beta chains below, sequenced in a study of cytomegalovirus exposure and HLA in healthy donors. The PCR had 60 Vbeta and 13 Jbeta primers. Generated by immunoSEQ multiplex PCR, the TCRdb table keeps only in-frame clones and is missing some. In the table there are hundreds of thousands of clones, around 79% of which are singletons. The sequencing sample was made of PBMCs. These receptor sequences come from a man aged 18 to 30 in good health and CMV-seronegative.

The chain combines TRBV25-1 with TRBJ2-4, with 11 bases aligning to TRBD2. The CDR3 is 14 residues long. V gave up 4 bases and J gave up 6 bases; unmatched junction bases: 2. CDR1 MGHDK and CDR2 SYGVNS come from the germline V gene. For the CDR3, the DNA is TGTGCCAGCAGTGCCGGGACTAGCGGAAACATTCAGTACTTC. Residues: CASSAGTSGNIQYF.

The table lists this clone with a count of one. V is TRBV5-5 and J is TRBJ2-2; D might be TRBD2 (5 bases). Germline loops: CDR1 SGHKS, CDR2 YYEKEE (reference sequence). The CDR3 is 15 amino acids. V lost 0 bases and J 4 bases, leaving 10 bases between the germline ends. The CDR3: CASSLGGRGTGELFF. The DNA of the CDR3 is TGTGCCAGCAGCTTGGGAGGGAGAGGCACCGGGGAGCTGTTTTTT. The variable domain in full, completed from reference TRBV5-5 and TRBJ2-2, reads DAGVTQSPTHLIKTRGQQVTLRCSPISGHKSVSWYQQVLGQGPQFIFQYYEKEERGRGNFPDRFSARQFPNYSSELNVNALLLGDSALYLCASSLGGRGTGELFFGEGSRLTVL.

V is TRBV15 and J is TRBJ1-3, with TRBD1 as a possible D gene (6 bases). The CDR3 loop spans 15 amino acids. Trimming took 0 bases from V and 2 from J, leaving 8 bases between them. From germline, CDR1 is LNHNV and CDR2 YYDKDF (reference sequence). CDR3 sequence (DNA): TGTGCCACCAGCAGAGATCGACAGGCTGGAAACACCATATATTTT. Translating it yields CATSRDRQAGNTIYF.

The chain employs TRBV15 and TRBJ2-7, with D maybe TRBD2 (6 bases). Trimming took off 8 bases at V and 0 bases at J, with 17 bases between the two ends. The length of the CDR3 is 15 residues. CDR1 and CDR2 (germline): LNHNV, YYDKDF (reference sequence). CDR3 amino acids: CATATEGLSSYEQYF. The CDR3 coding sequence is TGTGCCACCGCCACGGAGGGGCTTAGCTCCTACGAGCAGTACTTC.

This rearrangement joins TRBV9 to TRBJ2-1, with 12 bases fitting TRBD2. The CDR3 extends over 14 amino acids. Germline CDR1 SGDLS, CDR2 YYNGEE. V was pared by 0 bases and J by 10 bases, with 2 bases of the junction left unmatched. Written as DNA, the CDR3 is TGTGCCAGCAGCGTAGCCGGGACTAGCGGGGAGCAGTTCTTC. Translated: CASSVAGTSGEQFF.

The chain recombines TRBV30 with TRBJ2-7, with 9 bases matching TRBD2. The V gene's germline CDR1 is GTSNPN and CDR2 SVGIG (reference sequence). The CDR3 sequence is 15 residues long. V was clipped by 2 bases and J by 1 base; unmatched bases: 6. The CDR3: CAWSYLAGSSYEQYF. CDR3 nucleotide sequence: TGTGCCTGGAGTTACCTAGCGGGGAGTTCCTACGAGCAGTACTTC. Looking up the rest from reference TRBV30 and TRBJ2-7 gives the full variable domain: SQTIHQWPATLVQPVGSPLSLECTVEGTSNPNLYWYRQAAGRGLQLLFYSVGIGQISSEVPQNLSASRPQDRQFILSSKKLLLSDSGFYLCAWSYLAGSSYEQYFGPGTRLTVT.

V is TRBV29-1 and J is TRBJ2-1, with 7 bases lining up with TRBD2. The CDR3 length is 13 residues. V gave up 4 bases and J gave up 7 bases; unmatched junction bases: 7. Germline V gives CDR1 SQVTM, CDR2 ANQGSEA. CDR3 bases: TGCAGCGTTGGTCGCGGGGGAGGGAATGAGCAGTTCTTC. Translating it yields CSVGRGGGNEQFF.

J is TRBJ2-7 and V is TRBV7-9; tentatively, D is TRBD1 (5 bases). The V and J ends lost 2 bases and 0 bases respectively, with 11 bases between them. This CDR3 spans 15 amino acids. The germline V gene encodes CDR1 SEHNR and CDR2 FQNEAQ (reference sequence). The CDR3 loop reads CASSLQGGDSYEQYF. The CDR3 DNA sequence: TGTGCCAGCAGCTTACAGGGTGGGGACTCCTACGAGCAGTACTTC.

This clone was found a few times. The rearrangement joins TRBV27 to TRBJ2-3; 7 bases are shared with TRBD2. V lost 5 bases and J lost 3; bases outside the gene matches: 8. CDR1 and CDR2 from the germline V gene are MNHEY and SMNVEV (reference sequence). The CDR3 sequence is 15 residues long. Written as DNA, the CDR3 is TGTGCCAGCAGTACTCGCGGGGGTTGGACAGATACGCAGTATTTT. Translating gives CASSTRGGWTDTQYF.

The chain carries TRBV2 and TRBJ1-4, with D maybe TRBD1 (5 bases). The germline gives CDR1 SNHLY, CDR2 FYNNEI. This CDR3 contains 14 residues. Deletions cut 7 bases from V and 8 bases from J, with 17 bases between. The CDR3 DNA reads TGTGCCAGCACCTTCAGGGCGGGAGAAGAAAAACTGTTTTTT. Its protein is CASTFRAGEEKLFF.

This clone was counted at least ten times. V and J are TRBV6-5 and TRBJ1-4; 7 bases are a match to TRBD1. This CDR3 has 15 amino acids. The germline gives CDR1 MNHEY, CDR2 SVGAGI. V shed 0 bases and J 6 bases; nucleotides not matched to a gene: 4. CDR3 nucleotide sequence: TGTGCCAGCAGTTACTCGAGGCAGGGGGATGAAAAACTGTTTTTT. Its translation is CASSYSRQGDEKLFF.

This clone appeared many times. The J gene is TRBJ1-1, the V gene TRBV5-1; D remains unclear. Germline CDR1 SGHRS, CDR2 YFSETQ. V gave up 4 bases and J gave up 0 bases, with 7 bases separating them. The CDR3 has 13 residues. CDR3 coding DNA: TGCGCCAGCAGCCCGGGGATGAACACTGAAGCTTTCTTT. Protein: CASSPGMNTEAFF.

This clone was counted a single time. V usage is TRBV29-1 and J usage is TRBJ2-5, with 7 positions matching TRBD2. TRBJ2-7 matches the DNA end more closely, so the J call is doubtful. The CDR3 length is 20 residues. Per the germline V gene, CDR1 is SQVTM and CDR2 is ANQGSEA. The CDR3 bases are TGCAGCGCCGACGCCAGACAGAGGCATTCGCGAAGCGGGACCTCAGACGAGCAGTACTTC. Protein sequence: CSADARQRHSRSGTSDEQYF.

The chain links TRBV5-1 to TRBJ2-1; D is possibly TRBD2 (5 bases). Germline V gene lookup returns CDR1 SGHRS and CDR2 YFSETQ. This CDR3 contains 15 residues. Trimming pared 0 bases from V and 0 bases from J, leaving 7 bases between. CDR3 DNA sequence: TGCGCCAGCAGCTTGGGGGAGATCTCCTACAATGAGCAGTTCTTC. It yields the protein CASSLGEISYNEQFF.